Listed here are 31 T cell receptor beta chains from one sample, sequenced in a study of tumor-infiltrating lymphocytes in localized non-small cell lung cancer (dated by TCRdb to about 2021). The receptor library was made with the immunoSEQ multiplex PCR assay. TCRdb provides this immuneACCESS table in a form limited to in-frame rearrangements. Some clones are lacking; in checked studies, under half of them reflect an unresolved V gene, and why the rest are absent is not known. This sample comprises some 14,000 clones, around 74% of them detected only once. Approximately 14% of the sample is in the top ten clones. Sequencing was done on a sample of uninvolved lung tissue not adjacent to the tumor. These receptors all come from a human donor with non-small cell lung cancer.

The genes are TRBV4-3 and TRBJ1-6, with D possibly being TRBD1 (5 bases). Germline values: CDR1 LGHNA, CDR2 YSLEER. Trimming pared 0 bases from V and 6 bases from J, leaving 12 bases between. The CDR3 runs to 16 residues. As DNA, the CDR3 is TGCGCCAGCAGCCAAGATTCTAAAGGGGCTAATTCACCCCTCCACTTT. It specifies CASSQDSKGANSPLHF.

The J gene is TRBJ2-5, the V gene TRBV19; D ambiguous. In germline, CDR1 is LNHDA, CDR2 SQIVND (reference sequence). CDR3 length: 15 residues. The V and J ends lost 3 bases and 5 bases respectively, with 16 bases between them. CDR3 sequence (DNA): TGTGCCAGTAGTATCTCGGGCGGCGGCTGGGAGACCCAGTACTTC. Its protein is CASSISGGGWETQYF.

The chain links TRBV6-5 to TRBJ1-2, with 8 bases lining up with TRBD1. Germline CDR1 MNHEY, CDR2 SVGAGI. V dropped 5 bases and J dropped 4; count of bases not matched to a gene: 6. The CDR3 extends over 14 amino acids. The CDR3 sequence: CASSHPTGGYGYTF. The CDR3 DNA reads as TGTGCCAGCAGTCACCCTACAGGGGGCTATGGCTACACCTTC.

In DNA form, the CDR3 reads TGCGCCAGCAGCTTGACCGGGGACAGGGCAAGTTACAATGAGCAGTTCTTC. Its protein product is CASSLTGDRASYNEQFF. V and J are TRBV5-1 and TRBJ2-1, with 9 bases that match TRBD1. With V trimmed by 1 base and J by 4 bases, 9 bases remained unmatched. Germline CDR1 SGHRS, CDR2 YFSETQ. This CDR3 is 17 amino acids long.

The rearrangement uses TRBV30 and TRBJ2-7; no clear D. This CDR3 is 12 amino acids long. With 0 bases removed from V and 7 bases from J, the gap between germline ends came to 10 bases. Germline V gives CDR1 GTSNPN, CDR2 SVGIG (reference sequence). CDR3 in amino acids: CAWSVKKWEQYF. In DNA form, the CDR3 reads TGTGCCTGGAGTGTAAAGAAATGGGAGCAGTACTTC.

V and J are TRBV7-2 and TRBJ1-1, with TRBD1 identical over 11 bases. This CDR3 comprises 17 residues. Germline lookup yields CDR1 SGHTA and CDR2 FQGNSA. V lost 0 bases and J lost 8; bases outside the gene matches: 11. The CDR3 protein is CASSLALRDRGISEAFF. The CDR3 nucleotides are TGTGCCAGCAGCTTAGCTCTCCGGGACAGGGGGATTTCCGAAGCTTTCTTT.

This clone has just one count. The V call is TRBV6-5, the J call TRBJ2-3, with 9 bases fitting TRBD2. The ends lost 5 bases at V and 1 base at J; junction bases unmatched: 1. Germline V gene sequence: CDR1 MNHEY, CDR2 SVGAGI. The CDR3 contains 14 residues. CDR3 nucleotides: TGTGCCAGCAGTGAGCGGGGGGGCACAGATACGCAGTATTTT. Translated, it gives CASSERGGTDTQYF.

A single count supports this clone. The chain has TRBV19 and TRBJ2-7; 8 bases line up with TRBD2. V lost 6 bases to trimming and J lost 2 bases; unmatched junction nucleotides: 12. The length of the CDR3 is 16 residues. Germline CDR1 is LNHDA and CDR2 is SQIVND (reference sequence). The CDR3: CASRHRGLAGPYEQYF. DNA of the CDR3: TGTGCCAGTAGGCATAGGGGCCTAGCGGGCCCCTACGAGCAGTACTTC.

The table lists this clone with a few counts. The CDR3 DNA reads TGTGCCAGCAGAATGACGGAGAACTATGGCTACACCTTC. Amino acid sequence: CASRMTENYGYTF. The chain couples TRBV2 to TRBJ1-2; D not certain. The CDR3 spans 13 residues. Trimming took off 6 bases at V and 2 bases at J, with 10 bases between the two ends. Germline CDR1 is SNHLY and CDR2 is FYNNEI.

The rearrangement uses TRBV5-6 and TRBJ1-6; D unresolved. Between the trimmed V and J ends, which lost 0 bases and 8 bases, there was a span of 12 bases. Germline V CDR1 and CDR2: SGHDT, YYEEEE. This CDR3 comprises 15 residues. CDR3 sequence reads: CASSLVGPGDSPLHF. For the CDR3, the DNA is TGTGCCAGCAGCTTGGTTGGGCCCGGGGATTCACCCCTCCACTTT.

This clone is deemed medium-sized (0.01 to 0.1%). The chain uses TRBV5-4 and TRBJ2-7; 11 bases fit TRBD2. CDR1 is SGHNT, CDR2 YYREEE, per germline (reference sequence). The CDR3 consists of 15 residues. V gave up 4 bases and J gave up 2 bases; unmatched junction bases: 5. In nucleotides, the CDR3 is TGTGCCAGCAGCGTGGGACTAGCGGCTACCTACGAGCAGTACTTC. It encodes CASSVGLAATYEQYF.

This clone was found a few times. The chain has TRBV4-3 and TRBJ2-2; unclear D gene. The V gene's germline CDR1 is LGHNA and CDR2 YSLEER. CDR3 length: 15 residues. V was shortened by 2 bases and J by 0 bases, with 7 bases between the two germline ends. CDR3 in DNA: TGCGCCAGCAGCCAACAGCTCGCGAACACCGGGGAGCTGTTTTTT. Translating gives CASSQQLANTGELFF.

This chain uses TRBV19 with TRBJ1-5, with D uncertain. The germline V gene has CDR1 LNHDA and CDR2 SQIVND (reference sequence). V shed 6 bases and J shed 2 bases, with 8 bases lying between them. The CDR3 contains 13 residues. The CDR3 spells CASRSGGNQPQHF. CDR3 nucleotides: TGTGCCAGTAGGTCAGGTGGCAATCAGCCCCAGCATTTT.

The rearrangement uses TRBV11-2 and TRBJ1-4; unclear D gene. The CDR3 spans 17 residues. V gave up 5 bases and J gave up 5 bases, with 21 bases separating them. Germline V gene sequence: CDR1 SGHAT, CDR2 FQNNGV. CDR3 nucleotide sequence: TGTGCCAGCAGCGCTCCACTCCCCCTAGTGGAAAATGAAAAACTGTTTTTT. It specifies CASSAPLPLVENEKLFF.

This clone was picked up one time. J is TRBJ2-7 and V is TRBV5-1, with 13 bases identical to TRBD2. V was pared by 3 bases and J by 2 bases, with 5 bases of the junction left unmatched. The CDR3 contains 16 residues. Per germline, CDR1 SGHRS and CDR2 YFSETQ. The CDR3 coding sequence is TGCGCCAGCAGCTGGACCGGGACTAGCGGGACCTACGAGCAGTACTTC. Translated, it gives CASSWTGTSGTYEQYF.

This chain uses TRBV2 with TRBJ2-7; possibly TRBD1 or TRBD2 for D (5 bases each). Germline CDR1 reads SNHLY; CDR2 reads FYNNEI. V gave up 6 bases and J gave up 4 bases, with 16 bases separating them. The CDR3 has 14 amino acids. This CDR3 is CASSIGQGVYEQYF. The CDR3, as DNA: TGTGCCAGCAGCATCGGGCAGGGAGTGTACGAGCAGTACTTC.

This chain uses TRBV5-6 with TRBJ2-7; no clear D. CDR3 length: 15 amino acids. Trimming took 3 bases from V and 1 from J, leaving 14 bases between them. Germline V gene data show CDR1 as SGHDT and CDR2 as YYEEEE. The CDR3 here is CASSSGYKESYEQYF. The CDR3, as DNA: TGTGCCAGCAGCTCTGGGTACAAGGAATCCTACGAGCAGTACTTC. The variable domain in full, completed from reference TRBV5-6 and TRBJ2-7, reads DAGVTQSPTHLIKTRGQQVTLRCSPKSGHDTVSWYQQALGQGPQFIFQYYEEEERQRGNFPDRFSGHQFPNYSSELNVNALLLGDSALYLCASSSGYKESYEQYFGPGTRLTVT.

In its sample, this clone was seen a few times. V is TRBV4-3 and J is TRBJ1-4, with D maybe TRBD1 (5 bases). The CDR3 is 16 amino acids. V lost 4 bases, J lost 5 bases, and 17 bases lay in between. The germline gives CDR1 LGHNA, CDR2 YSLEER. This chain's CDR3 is CASSPGTSLGNEKLFF. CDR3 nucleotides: TGCGCCAGCAGCCCCGGGACCTCACTGGGGAATGAAAAACTGTTTTTT.

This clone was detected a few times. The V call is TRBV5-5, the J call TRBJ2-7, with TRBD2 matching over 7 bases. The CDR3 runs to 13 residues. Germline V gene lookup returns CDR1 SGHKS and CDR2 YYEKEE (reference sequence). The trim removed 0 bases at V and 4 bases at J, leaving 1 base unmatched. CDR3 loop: CASSLASGYEQYF. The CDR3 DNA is TGTGCCAGCAGCTTGGCTAGCGGATACGAGCAGTACTTC.

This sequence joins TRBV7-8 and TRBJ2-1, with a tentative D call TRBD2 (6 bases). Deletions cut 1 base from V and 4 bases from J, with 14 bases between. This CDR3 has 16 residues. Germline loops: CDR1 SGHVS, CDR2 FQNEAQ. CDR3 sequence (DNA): TGTGCCAGCAGCTTAGTGACGGGAGTGGGGTACAATGAGCAGTTCTTC. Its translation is CASSLVTGVGYNEQFF. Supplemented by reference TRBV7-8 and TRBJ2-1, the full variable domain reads GAGVSQSPRYKVAKRGQDVALRCDPISGHVSLFWYQQALGQGPEFLTYFQNEAQLDKSGLPSDRFFAERPEGSVSTLKIQRTQQEDSAVYLCASSLVTGVGYNEQFFGPGTRLTVL.

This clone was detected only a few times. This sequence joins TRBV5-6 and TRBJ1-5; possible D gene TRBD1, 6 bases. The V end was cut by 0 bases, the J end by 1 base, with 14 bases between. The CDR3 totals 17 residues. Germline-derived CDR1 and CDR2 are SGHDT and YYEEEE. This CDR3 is CASSLDGGQVSNQPQHF. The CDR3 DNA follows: TGTGCCAGCAGCTTGGACGGGGGGCAAGTAAGCAATCAGCCCCAGCATTTT.

The DNA of the CDR3 is TGTGCCAGTAGTTCGGAGGGGGTGGCTACTGAAGCTTTCTTT. Translated: CASSSEGVATEAFF. The V gene is TRBV19, the J gene TRBJ1-1, with a weak D call TRBD1 (6 bases). Germline-derived CDR1 and CDR2 are LNHDA and SQIVND (reference sequence). The CDR3 is 14 amino acids. V lost 5 bases, J lost 5 bases, and 15 bases lay in between. Together with reference TRBV19 and TRBJ1-1, the CDR3 gives the full variable domain: DGGITQSPKYLFRKEGQNVTLSCEQNLNHDAMYWYRQDPGQGLRLIYYSQIVNDFQKGDIAEGYSVSREKKESFPLTVTSAQKNPTAFYLCASSSEGVATEAFFGQGTRLTVV.

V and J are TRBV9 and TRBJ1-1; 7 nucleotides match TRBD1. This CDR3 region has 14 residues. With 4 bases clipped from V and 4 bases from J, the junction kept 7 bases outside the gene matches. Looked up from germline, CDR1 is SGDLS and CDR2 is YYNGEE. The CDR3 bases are TGTGCCAGCAGCCCCACAGGGGTAACCACTGAAGCTTTCTTT. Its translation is CASSPTGVTTEAFF.

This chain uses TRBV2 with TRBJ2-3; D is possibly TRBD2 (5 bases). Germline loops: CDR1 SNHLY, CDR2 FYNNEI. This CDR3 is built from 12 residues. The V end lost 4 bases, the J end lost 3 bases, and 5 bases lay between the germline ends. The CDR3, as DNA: TGTGCCAGCAGTGGCGGGACAGATACGCAGTATTTT. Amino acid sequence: CASSGGTDTQYF.

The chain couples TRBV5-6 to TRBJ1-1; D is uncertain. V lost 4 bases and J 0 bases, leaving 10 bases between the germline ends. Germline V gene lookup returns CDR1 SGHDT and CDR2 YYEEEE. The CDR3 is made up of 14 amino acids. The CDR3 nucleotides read TGTGCCAGCAGCACAAGACCGATGAACACTGAAGCTTTCTTT. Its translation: CASSTRPMNTEAFF.

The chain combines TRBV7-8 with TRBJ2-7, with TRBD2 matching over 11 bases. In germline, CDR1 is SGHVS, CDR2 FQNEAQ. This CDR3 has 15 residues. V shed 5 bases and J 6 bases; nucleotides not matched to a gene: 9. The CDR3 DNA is TGTGCCAGCAGCATTAGCGGGAGGGCCGTCCGCGAGCAGTACTTC. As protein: CASSISGRAVREQYF.

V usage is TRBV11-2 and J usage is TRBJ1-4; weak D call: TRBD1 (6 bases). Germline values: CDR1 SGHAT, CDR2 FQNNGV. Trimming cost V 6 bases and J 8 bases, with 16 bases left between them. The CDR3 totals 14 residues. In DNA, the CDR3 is TGTGCCAGCAGACAGGGACGGTTCTACGAAAAACTGTTTTTT. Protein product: CASRQGRFYEKLFF.

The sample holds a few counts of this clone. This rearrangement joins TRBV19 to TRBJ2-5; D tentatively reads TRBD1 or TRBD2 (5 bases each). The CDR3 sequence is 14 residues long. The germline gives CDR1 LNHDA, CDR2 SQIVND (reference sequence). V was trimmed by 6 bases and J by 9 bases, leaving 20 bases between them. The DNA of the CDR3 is TGTGCCAGTAGCTACTCCGGGACGCAGGTGGCCCAGTACTTC. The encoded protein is CASSYSGTQVAQYF.

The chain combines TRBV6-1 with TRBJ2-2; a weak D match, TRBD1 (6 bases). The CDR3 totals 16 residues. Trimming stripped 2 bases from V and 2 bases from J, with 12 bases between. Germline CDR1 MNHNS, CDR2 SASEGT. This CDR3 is CASSESLGGNTGELFF. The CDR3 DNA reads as TGTGCCAGCAGTGAATCTCTTGGGGGCAACACCGGGGAGCTGTTTTTT.

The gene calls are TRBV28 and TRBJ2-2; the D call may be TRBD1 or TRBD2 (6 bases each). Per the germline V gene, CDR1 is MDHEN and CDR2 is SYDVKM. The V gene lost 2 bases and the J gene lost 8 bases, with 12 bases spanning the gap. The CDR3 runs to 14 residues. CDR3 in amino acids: CASSLTGSGGELFF. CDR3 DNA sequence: TGTGCCAGCAGTTTAACAGGGAGCGGGGGGGAGCTGTTTTTT.

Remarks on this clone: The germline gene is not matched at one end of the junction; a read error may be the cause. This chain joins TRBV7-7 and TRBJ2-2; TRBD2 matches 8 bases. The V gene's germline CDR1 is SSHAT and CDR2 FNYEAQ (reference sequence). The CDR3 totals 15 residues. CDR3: CASSPSGGDTGELFF. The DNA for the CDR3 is TGTGCTAGCAGCCCAAGCGGGGGCGACACCGGGGAGCTGTTTTTT.